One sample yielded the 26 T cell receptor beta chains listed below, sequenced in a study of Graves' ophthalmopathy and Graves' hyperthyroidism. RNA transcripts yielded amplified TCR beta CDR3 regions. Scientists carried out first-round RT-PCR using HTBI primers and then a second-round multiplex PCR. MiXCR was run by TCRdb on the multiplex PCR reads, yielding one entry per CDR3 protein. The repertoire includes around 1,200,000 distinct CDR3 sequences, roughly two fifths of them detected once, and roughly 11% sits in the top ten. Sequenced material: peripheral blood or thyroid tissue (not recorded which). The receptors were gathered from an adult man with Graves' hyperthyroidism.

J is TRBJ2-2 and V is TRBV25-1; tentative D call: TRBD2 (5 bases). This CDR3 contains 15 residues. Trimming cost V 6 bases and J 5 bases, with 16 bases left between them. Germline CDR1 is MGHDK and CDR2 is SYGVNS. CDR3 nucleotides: TGTGCCAGCAGCGGAGCGGAGGTAAATACCGGGGAGCTGTTTTTT. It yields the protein CASSGAEVNTGELFF.

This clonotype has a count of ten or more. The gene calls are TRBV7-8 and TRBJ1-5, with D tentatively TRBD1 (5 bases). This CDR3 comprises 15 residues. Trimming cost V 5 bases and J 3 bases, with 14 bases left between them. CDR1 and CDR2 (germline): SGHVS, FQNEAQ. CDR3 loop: CASSPGTVTNQPQHF. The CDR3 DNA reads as TGTGCCAGCAGCCCCGGGACGGTTACCAATCAGCCCCAGCATTTT.

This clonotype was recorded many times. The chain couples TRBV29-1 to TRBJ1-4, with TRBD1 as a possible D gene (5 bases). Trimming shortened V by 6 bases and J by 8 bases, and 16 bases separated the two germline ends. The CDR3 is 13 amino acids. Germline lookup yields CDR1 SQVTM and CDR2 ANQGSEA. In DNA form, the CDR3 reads TGCAGCGTGGAGGGAGATGAGGGGGAAAAACTGTTTTTT. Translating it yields CSVEGDEGEKLFF.

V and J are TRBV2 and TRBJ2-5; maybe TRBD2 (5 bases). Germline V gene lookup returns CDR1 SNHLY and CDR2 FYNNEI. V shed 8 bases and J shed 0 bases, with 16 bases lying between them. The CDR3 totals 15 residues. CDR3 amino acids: CASLVSGLYQETQYF. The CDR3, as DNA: TGTGCCAGCTTGGTGTCAGGACTGTACCAAGAGACCCAGTACTTC.

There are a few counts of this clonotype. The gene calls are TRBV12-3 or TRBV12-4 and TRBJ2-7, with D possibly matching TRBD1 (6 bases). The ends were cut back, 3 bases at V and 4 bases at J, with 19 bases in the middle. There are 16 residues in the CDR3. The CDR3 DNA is TGTGCCAGCAGTTTCCGCAGGGGCGATCTCGGATACGAGCAGTACTTC. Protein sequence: CASSFRRGDLGYEQYF.

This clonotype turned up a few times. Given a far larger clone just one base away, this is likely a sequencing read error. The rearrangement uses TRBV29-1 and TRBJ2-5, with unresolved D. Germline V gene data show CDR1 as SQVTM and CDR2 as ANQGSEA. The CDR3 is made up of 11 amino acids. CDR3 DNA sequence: TGCAGCGTCACCTACCAAGAGACCCGGTACTTC. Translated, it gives CSVTYQETRYF.

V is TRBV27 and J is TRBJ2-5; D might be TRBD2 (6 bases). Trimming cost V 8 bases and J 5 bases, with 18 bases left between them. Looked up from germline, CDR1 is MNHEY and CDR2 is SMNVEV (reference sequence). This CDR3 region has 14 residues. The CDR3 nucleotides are TGTGCCAGCGCCGGCTCGGGGGATGTGGAGACCCAGTACTTC. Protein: CASAGSGDVETQYF.

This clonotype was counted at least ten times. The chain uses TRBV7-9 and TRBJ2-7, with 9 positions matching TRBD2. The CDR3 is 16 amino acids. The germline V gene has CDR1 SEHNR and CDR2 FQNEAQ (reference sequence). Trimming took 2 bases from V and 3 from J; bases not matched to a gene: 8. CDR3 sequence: CASSLKLAGALYEQYF. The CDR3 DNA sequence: TGTGCCAGCAGCTTAAAGTTAGCGGGAGCGCTCTACGAGCAGTACTTC.

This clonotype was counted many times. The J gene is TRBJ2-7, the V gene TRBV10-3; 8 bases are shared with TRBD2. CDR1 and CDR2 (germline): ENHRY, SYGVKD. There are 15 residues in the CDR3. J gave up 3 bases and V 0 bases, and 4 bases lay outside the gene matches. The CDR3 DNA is TGTGCCATCAGTGAGTCTGGGACTAGTATCTACGAGCAGTACTTC. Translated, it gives CAISESGTSIYEQYF.

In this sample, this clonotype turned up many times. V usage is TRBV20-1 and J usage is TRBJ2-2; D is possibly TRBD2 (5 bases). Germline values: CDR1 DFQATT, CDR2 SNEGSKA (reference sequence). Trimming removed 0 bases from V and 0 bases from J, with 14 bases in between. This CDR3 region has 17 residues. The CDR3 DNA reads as TGCAGTGCTAGAGATCCGGCTAGCATATCGAACACCGGGGAGCTGTTTTTT. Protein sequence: CSARDPASISNTGELFF.

The CDR3 sequence is CARGAQLSEKLFF. In DNA, the CDR3 is TGTGCCCGGGGGGCGCAACTCAGCGAAAAACTGTTTTTT. This rearrangement joins TRBV19 to TRBJ1-4, with D maybe TRBD1 (6 bases). Trimming shortened V by 11 bases and J by 8 bases, and 18 bases separated the two germline ends. Germline-derived CDR1 and CDR2 are LNHDA and SQIVND (reference sequence). The CDR3 contains 13 residues.

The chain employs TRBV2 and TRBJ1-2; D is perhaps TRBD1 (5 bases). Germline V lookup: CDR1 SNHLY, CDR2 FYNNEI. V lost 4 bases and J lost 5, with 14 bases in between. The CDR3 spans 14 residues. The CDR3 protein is CASSVGDGTYGYTF. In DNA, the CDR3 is TGTGCCAGCAGTGTAGGGGACGGGACGTATGGCTACACCTTC. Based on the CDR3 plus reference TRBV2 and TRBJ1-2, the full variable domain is EPEVTQTPSHQVTQMGQEVILRCVPISNHLYFYWYRQILGQKVEFLVSFYNNEISEKSEIFDDQFSVERPDGSNFTLKIRSTKLEDSAMYFCASSVGDGTYGYTFGSGTRLTVV.

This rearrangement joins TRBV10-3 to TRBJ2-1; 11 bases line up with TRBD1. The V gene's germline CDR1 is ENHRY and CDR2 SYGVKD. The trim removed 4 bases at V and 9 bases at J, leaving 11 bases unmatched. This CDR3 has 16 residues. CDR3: CAISARGQGASGEQFF. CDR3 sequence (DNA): TGTGCCATCAGTGCACGCGGACAGGGGGCATCGGGTGAGCAGTTCTTC.

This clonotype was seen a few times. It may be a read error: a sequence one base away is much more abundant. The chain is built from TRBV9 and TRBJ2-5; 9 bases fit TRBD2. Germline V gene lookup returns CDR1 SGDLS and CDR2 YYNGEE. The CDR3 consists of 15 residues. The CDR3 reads CASSPAAGGQEAQYF. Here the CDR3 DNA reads TGTGCCAGCAGTCCAGCGGCGGGGGGGCAAGAGGCCCAGTACTTC. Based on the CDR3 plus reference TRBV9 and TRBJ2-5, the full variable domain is DSGVTQTPKHLITATGQRVTLRCSPRSGDLSVYWYQQSLDQGLQFLIQYYNGEERAKGNILERFSAQQFPDLHSELNLSSLELGDSALYFCASSPAAGGQEAQYFGPGTRLLVL.

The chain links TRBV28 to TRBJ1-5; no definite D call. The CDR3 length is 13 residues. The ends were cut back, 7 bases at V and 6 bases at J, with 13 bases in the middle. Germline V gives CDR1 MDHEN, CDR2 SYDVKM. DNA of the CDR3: TGTGCCAGCACCGAGGACCCCCGTCAGCCCCAGCATTTT. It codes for CASTEDPRQPQHF.

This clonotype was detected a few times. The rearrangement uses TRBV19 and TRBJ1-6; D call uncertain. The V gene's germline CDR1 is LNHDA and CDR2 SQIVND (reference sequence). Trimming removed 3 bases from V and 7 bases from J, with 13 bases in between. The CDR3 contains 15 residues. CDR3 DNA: TGTGCCAGTAGTATGAGTGGGCTGGGCAATTCACCCCTCCACTTT. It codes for CASSMSGLGNSPLHF.

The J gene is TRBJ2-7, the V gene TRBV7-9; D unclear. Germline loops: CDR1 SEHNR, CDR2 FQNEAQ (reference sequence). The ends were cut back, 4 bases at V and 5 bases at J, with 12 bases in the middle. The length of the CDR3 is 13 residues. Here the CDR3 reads CASSSQAGDEQYF. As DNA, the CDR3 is TGTGCCAGCAGCTCGCAGGCTGGGGACGAGCAGTACTTC.

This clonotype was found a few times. The CDR3 protein is CASSATQAGPIYEQYF. Here the CDR3 DNA reads TGCGCCAGCAGTGCCACCCAAGCAGGACCCATCTACGAGCAGTACTTC. The chain recombines TRBV10-2 with TRBJ2-7; no clear D. This CDR3 spans 16 amino acids. Trimming pared 4 bases from V and 3 bases from J, leaving 19 bases between. The germline CDR1 and CDR2 sequences are WSHSY and SAAADI.

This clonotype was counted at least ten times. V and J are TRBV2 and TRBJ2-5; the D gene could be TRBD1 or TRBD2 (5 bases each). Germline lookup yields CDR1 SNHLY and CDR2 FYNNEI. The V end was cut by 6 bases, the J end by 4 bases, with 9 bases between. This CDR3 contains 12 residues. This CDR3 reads CASRGDPETQYF. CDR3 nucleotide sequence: TGTGCCAGCAGAGGGGACCCAGAGACCCAGTACTTC.

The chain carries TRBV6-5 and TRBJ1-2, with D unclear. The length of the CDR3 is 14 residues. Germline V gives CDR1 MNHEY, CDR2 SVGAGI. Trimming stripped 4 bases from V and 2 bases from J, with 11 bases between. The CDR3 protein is CASSSLRANYGYTF. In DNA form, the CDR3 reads TGTGCCAGCAGTTCCCTCCGGGCGAACTATGGCTACACCTTC.

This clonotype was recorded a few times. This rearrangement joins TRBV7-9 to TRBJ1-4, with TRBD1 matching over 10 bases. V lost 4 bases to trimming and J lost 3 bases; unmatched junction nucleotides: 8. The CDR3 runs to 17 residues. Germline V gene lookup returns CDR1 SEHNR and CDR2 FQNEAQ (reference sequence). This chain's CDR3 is CASSSLGGTGANEKLFF. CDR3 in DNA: TGTGCCAGCAGCTCCTTAGGGGGGACAGGGGCTAATGAAAAACTGTTTTTT.

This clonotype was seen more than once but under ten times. The CDR3 DNA reads TGTGCCAGCAGCTTTGGACAGGGAACGGCCCCTGGGGCCAACGTCCTGACTTTC. Translating gives CASSFGQGTAPGANVLTF. The rearrangement joins TRBV11-2 to TRBJ2-6, with 8 positions matching TRBD1. Germline values: CDR1 SGHAT, CDR2 FQNNGV. V dropped 3 bases and J dropped 2; count of bases not matched to a gene: 9. The CDR3 loop spans 18 amino acids.

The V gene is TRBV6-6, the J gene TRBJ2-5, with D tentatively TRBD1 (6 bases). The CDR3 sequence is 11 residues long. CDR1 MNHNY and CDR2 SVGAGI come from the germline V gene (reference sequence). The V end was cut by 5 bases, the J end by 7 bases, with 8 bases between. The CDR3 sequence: CASSMDRTQYF. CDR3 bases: TGTGCCAGCAGTATGGACAGGACCCAGTACTTC.

The chain's CDR3 is CASSLQASYEQYF. CDR3 nucleotides: TGCGCCAGCAGCTTGCAGGCATCCTACGAGCAGTACTTC. J is TRBJ2-7 and V is TRBV5-1; no firm D call. Germline V lookup: CDR1 SGHRS, CDR2 YFSETQ. The CDR3 is 13 amino acids. Trimming removed 1 base from V and 1 base from J, with 6 bases in between.

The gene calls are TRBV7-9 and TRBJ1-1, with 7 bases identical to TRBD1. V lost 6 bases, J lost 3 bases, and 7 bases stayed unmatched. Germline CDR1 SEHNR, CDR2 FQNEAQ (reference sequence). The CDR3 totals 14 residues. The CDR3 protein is CASRTTGADTEAFF. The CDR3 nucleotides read TGTGCCAGCAGAACTACAGGGGCTGACACTGAAGCTTTCTTT.

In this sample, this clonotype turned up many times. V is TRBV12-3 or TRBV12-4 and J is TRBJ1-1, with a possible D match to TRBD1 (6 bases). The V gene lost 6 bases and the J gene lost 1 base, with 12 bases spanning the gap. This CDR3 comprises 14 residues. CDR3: CASSRDTGNTEAFF. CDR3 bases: TGTGCCAGCAGCAGGGACACGGGGAACACTGAAGCTTTCTTT.